The sequence of this T cell receptor beta chain was determined in a study of early T cells in non-severe SARS-CoV-2 infection. Turning to the study itself: Whole-blood bulk RNA, unsorted, was sequenced, and chains were unpaired. The study, taken as a whole, reports: Using VDJdb, the matching emphasized anti-spike CD8 responses while missing private and CD4 specificities.

The CDR3 loop spans 15 amino acids. Trimming removed 4 bases at V and 2 bases at J, with 12 bases between. From germline, CDR1 is SGDLS and CDR2 YYNGEE. This clonotype was counted many times. The antigen remains unidentified. Unique molecular identifiers (one per individual cDNA molecule) were attached. A single record per CDR3 protein comes from TCRdb applying MiXCR to the 5' RACE reads. The data contain 70,000 to 95,000 distinct CDR3 sequences, roughly 9.6% of them singletons. This chain connects TRBV9 to TRBJ2-2; D might be TRBD2 (6 bases). The sample was whole blood. This TCR derives from an adult who was a healthcare worker with PCR-confirmed SARS-CoV-2 infection or an uninfected control (not recorded which). The CDR3 is CASSSGTHNTGELFF. The CDR3, as DNA: TGTGCCAGCAGCTCCGGGACTCACAACACCGGGGAGCTGTTTTTT.